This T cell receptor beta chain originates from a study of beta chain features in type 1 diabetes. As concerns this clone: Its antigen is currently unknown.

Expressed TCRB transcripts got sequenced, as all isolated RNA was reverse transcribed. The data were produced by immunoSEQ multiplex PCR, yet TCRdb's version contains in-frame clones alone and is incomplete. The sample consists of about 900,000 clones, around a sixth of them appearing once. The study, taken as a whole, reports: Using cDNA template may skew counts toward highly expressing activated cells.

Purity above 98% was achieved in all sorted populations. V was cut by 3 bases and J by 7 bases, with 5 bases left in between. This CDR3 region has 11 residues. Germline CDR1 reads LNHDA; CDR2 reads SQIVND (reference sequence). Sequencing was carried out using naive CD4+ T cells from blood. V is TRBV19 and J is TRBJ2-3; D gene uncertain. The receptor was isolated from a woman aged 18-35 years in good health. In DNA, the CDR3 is TGTGCCAGTAGTATTCATTATACGCAGTATTTT. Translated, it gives CASSIHYTQYF.